This TCR beta chain was captured by sequencing in a study of graft-versus-host responses after intestinal transplantation (dated by TCRdb to the early 2020s). Concerning the study at large: The transplants that recipients received were multivisceral, liver-intestinal, or isolated intestinal. Every recipient was given anti-thymocyte globulin induction, followed by roughly 3 years of maintenance tacrolimus and steroids. Bulk TCR-beta CDR3 sequencing was used to track graft-versus-host and host-versus-graft alloreactive T cell clones in the graft, circulation and bone marrow after intestinal transplantation. Alloreactive clones were identified by sequencing pre-transplant mixed lymphocyte reaction products and comparing these products with unstimulated pre-transplant donor and recipient T cells. Of the roughly 24 intestinal transplant recipients enrolled in the cohort, one of whom was a retransplant, 3 patients without pretransplant specimens were excluded. A peak of at least 4% donor T cells among recipient peripheral blood mononuclear cells was the definition used for donor T cell macrochimerism. Instead of going to the commercial service, samples from a few later patients were sequenced in-house on an Illumina MiSeq and processed with MiXCR. Broader findings and caveats from the paper: Patients with donor T cell macrochimerism had high GvH to HvG T cell clonal ratios in their allografts. The conclusions were limited by the relatively low number and heterogeneity of the intestinal transplant patients. Early after transplant, peak levels of circulating GvH clones were associated with declines in HvG clones. GvH clones were found in recipient bone marrow, and some of the GvH clones appeared earlier in ileal mucosa or blood, which is consistent with an intestinal mucosal origin.

With regard to this clone: Its antigen specificity is not known. The input lacks base qualities; no much larger clone sits a single base away.

Library creation used the immunoSEQ multiplex PCR assay. High-throughput TCR-beta CDR3 sequencing of genomic DNA from most patients was performed by Adaptive Biotechnologies. From the authors' description of their analysis: TCR sequencing data were retrieved from Adaptive's ImmunoSEQ software for 15 to 20 patients, whereas three other patients were processed with MiXCR and VDJtools. CDR3 nucleotide sequences shared by donor and recipient were removed because the origin of these sequences could not be assigned. Alloreactive clones required at least 2-fold expansion over unstimulated cells and minimum CFSE-low frequency of 0.002% (template counts) or 0.001% (read counts). Clones detected in sequenced pre-transplant spleen, lymph node, or MLR CFSE-low populations of the donor or recipient were defined as mappable. Cumulative frequency of alloreactive clones was calculated as a percentage of all sequences weighted by copy number. Sourced from immuneACCESS, this table was stored by TCRdb with only in-frame sequences that have V and J called. A share of the clones is absent; for the studies checked, an unresolved V gene accounts for under half, and the remainder has no known explanation. V, J and clone size derive from that table, while D and trimming were established from the DNA sequence. This sample gives approximately 63,000 clones in total; about nine tenths of them show up just once. Clones ranked in the top ten supply roughly 1.7% of the sample.

To isolate intraepithelial and lamina propria lymphocytes from graft specimens, dithiothreitol, EDTA incubations and collagenase D digestion were used. Bulk TCR-beta sequencing was performed on serial intestinal graft biopsy specimens collected as late as 600 days after transplant. For CDR1 and CDR2, the germline V gene lists ENHRY and SYGVKD. The V and J ends are trimmed by 3 bases and 1 base, leaving 10 bases between them. There are 15 amino acids in the CDR3, from cysteine to phenylalanine inclusive. Only CDR3 DNA remains: 45 bases, in frame from the first base. Sequencing was performed on ileum tissue, taken more than 350 days after transplant. The chain is made from TRBV10-3 and TRBJ1-3, with no confident D gene call. The sequence derives from a human patient who received an intestinal transplant, so some T cells may come from the graft donor. CDR3 sequence: CAISDPPGSGNTIYF. The DNA is TGTGCCATCAGTGACCCCCCGGGTTCTGGAAACACCATATATTTT.